A single sample is the source of the 27 T cell receptor beta chains below, sequenced in a study of Graves' ophthalmopathy and Graves' hyperthyroidism (dated by TCRdb to between 2017 and 2018). TCRdb records Illumina HiSeq 2000 as the sequencer. TCR beta CDR3 regions were amplified from RNA transcripts for repertoire sequencing. The first round of RT-PCR was done with HTBI primers and the Qiagen OneStep RT-PCR kit, and was followed by a second round of multiplex PCR, then size selection and purification. TCRdb applied fastp at Q25 and MiXCR to the public reads, then kept only in-frame beta chains. Rows matching on CDR3 protein sequence are summarized as one entry with the most common DNA and genes. This sample comprises 740,000 or so distinct CDR3 sequences, around 40% of them detected only once. The ten largest clones capture 44% of the sample. Sequencing used peripheral blood. The receptors stem from an adult man with Graves' ophthalmopathy.

A few counts support this clonotype. The J gene is TRBJ1-1, the V gene TRBV10-3; D is undetermined. The V gene's germline CDR1 is ENHRY and CDR2 SYGVKD. CDR3 length: 13 amino acids. Trimming took 10 bases from V and 0 from J, leaving 12 bases between them. The CDR3 spells CATKRGMNTEAFF. DNA for the CDR3: TGTGCCACGAAACGGGGAATGAACACTGAAGCTTTCTTT.

In its sample, this clonotype was seen a few times. The genes are TRBV7-9 and TRBJ2-2; the match to TRBD2 covers 10 bases. Germline lookup yields CDR1 SEHNR and CDR2 FQNEAQ (reference sequence). V dropped 6 bases and J dropped 5; count of bases not matched to a gene: 6. This CDR3 is 15 amino acids long. CDR3 in amino acids: CASSDLAGGTGELFF. The CDR3 coding sequence is TGTGCCAGCAGTGACTTAGCGGGAGGAACCGGGGAGCTGTTTTTT.

V and J are TRBV19 and TRBJ1-1, with D unresolved. Germline loops: CDR1 LNHDA, CDR2 SQIVND (reference sequence). CDR3 length: 13 residues. V lost 5 bases and J 1 base, leaving 8 bases between the germline ends. CDR3 amino acids: CASSEIRNTEAFF. In nucleotides, the CDR3 is TGTGCCAGTAGTGAAATCAGGAACACTGAAGCTTTCTTT. Full variable domain (missing parts from reference TRBV19 and TRBJ1-1): DGGITQSPKYLFRKEGQNVTLSCEQNLNHDAMYWYRQDPGQGLRLIYYSQIVNDFQKGDIAEGYSVSREKKESFPLTVTSAQKNPTAFYLCASSEIRNTEAFFGQGTRLTVV.

V usage is TRBV25-1 and J usage is TRBJ1-4; weak D call: TRBD1 (6 bases). CDR1 MGHDK and CDR2 SYGVNS come from the germline V gene. The CDR3 spans 16 residues. The V end lost 3 bases, the J end lost 0 bases, and 11 bases lay between the germline ends. The CDR3 DNA reads TGTGCCAGCAGTGACGGACAGACTACAACTAATGAAAAACTGTTTTTT. This translates into CASSDGQTTTNEKLFF.

A few counts support this clonotype. The chain employs TRBV9 and TRBJ2-5; no clear D gene. With 0 bases removed from V and 2 bases from J, the gap between germline ends came to 11 bases. The CDR3 consists of 15 residues. From germline, CDR1 is SGDLS and CDR2 YYNGEE. The DNA for the CDR3 is TGTGCCAGCAGCGTAGGGGTGGTGCATCAAGAGACCCAGTACTTC. Translating gives CASSVGVVHQETQYF.

The J gene is TRBJ2-7, the V gene TRBV11-2; the D gene is possibly TRBD1 (5 bases). The CDR3 runs to 15 residues. The ends were cut back, 4 bases at V and 3 bases at J, with 16 bases in the middle. Germline CDR1 SGHAT, CDR2 FQNNGV. This CDR3 reads CASSSLRRTNYEQYF. CDR3 DNA: TGTGCCAGCAGCTCCCTTAGAAGGACAAACTACGAGCAGTACTTC. The entire variable domain, with the rest obtained from reference TRBV11-2 and TRBJ2-7, is as follows: EAGVAQSPRYKIIEKRQSVAFWCNPISGHATLYWYQQILGQGPKLLIQFQNNGVVDDSQLPKDRFSAERLKGVDSTLKIQPAKLEDSAVYLCASSSLRRTNYEQYFGPGTRLTVT.

The genes are TRBV10-2 and TRBJ2-2; D gene ambiguous. Deletions cut 5 bases from V and 0 bases from J, with 16 bases between. The germline CDR1 and CDR2 sequences are WSHSY and SAAADI. The CDR3 spans 17 residues. CDR3 sequence: CASSLNSPDTNTGELFF. CDR3 DNA: TGCGCCAGCAGTCTCAACAGCCCAGATACGAACACCGGGGAGCTGTTTTTT.

Comments on this clonotype: A read error may be the cause here, since a much bigger clone is one base away. This chain uses TRBV2 with TRBJ2-7; D uncertain. CDR3 length: 12 residues. Germline assignment: CDR1 SNHLY and CDR2 FYNNEI. CDR3 region: CASSEQNYVQYF. The DNA of the CDR3 is TGTGCCAGCTCCGAGCAGAACTACGTGCAGTACTTC.

This chain uses TRBV28 with TRBJ1-6, with unresolved D. V dropped 6 bases and J dropped 10 bases, with 19 bases sitting between them. CDR3 size: 15 residues. Germline V gene lookup returns CDR1 MDHEN and CDR2 SYDVKM. In nucleotides, the CDR3 is TGTGCCAGCAGACTTCCCGGCAGTCTTGGATCACCCCTCCACTTT. Protein: CASRLPGSLGSPLHF.

The genes are TRBV7-3 and TRBJ1-1; D is unclear. Trimming removed 5 bases from V and 8 bases from J, with 18 bases in between. CDR1 and CDR2 (germline): SGHTA, FQGTGA. CDR3 length: 14 residues. The CDR3 DNA is TGTGCCAGCAGCGTCTCACAGATGGGGTCAGAAGCTTTCTTT. Translated: CASSVSQMGSEAFF.

The chain recombines TRBV5-6 with TRBJ1-1; D might be TRBD1 (5 bases). CDR3 length: 15 residues. Trimming shortened V by 3 bases and J by 3 bases, and 15 bases separated the two germline ends. Germline-derived CDR1 and CDR2 are SGHDT and YYEEEE. CDR3 nucleotide sequence: TGTGCCAGCAGCTCCATGACAGAATTCTACACTGAAGCTTTCTTT. This codes for CASSSMTEFYTEAFF.

This clonotype was picked up a small number of times. The V call is TRBV12-3 or TRBV12-4, the J call TRBJ2-5, with 10 bases lining up with TRBD2. Trimming removed 4 bases from V and 5 bases from J; junction bases left unmatched: 10. The CDR3 extends over 16 amino acids. CDR3 coding DNA: TGTGCCAGCAGTTCAACCGGGACTAGCGCTGTTGAGACCCAGTACTTC. Its protein is CASSSTGTSAVETQYF.

This clonotype was observed a handful of times. V usage is TRBV11-2 and J usage is TRBJ1-6, with D unclear. CDR1 is SGHAT, CDR2 FQNNGV, per germline. This CDR3 comprises 13 residues. Trimming removed 3 bases at V and 9 bases at J, with 9 bases between. The CDR3, as DNA: TGTGCCAGCAGCTTGGGTTCAGGTTCACCCCTCCACTTT. Protein: CASSLGSGSPLHF.

This clonotype has a handful of counts. This chain connects TRBV10-3 to TRBJ2-2; D is undetermined. The CDR3 has 14 amino acids. Germline CDR1 is ENHRY and CDR2 is SYGVKD. Trimming removed 7 bases at V and 0 bases at J, with 9 bases between. Written as DNA, the CDR3 is TGTGCCATCAAGAGCGAGACGAACACCGGGGAGCTGTTTTTT. This encodes CAIKSETNTGELFF.

This clonotype was observed a few times. This chain connects TRBV2 to TRBJ2-2; maybe TRBD2 (9 bases). From germline, CDR1 is SNHLY and CDR2 FYNNEI. The CDR3 is 15 amino acids. V lost 7 bases and J lost 7, with 19 bases in between. The CDR3, as DNA: TGTGCCAGCACCAGGGGGCTAGCGGGATTCGGGGAGCTGTTTTTT. Its protein is CASTRGLAGFGELFF.

V usage is TRBV25-1 and J usage is TRBJ1-4, with D unresolved. Germline loops: CDR1 MGHDK, CDR2 SYGVNS. Trimming cost V 5 bases and J 4 bases, with 17 bases left between them. CDR3 length: 16 amino acids. CDR3 sequence (DNA): TGTGCCAGCAGTTACCCCCAAGGACCGCATAATGAAAAACTGTTTTTT. Its protein is CASSYPQGPHNEKLFF. The full variable domain, completed using reference TRBV25-1 and TRBJ1-4, is EADIYQTPRYLVIGTGKKITLECSQTMGHDKMYWYQQDPGMELHLIHYSYGVNSTEKGDLSSESTVSRIRTEHFPLTLESARPSHTSQYLCASSYPQGPHNEKLFFGSGTQLSVL.

J is TRBJ2-7 and V is TRBV2; 8 bases are shared with TRBD1. With 3 bases clipped from V and 4 bases from J, the junction kept 5 bases outside the gene matches. This CDR3 region has 14 residues. Per the germline V gene, CDR1 is SNHLY and CDR2 is FYNNEI. The CDR3 reads CASSERRQGYEQYF. CDR3 bases: TGTGCCAGCAGTGAGCGGAGACAGGGGTACGAGCAGTACTTC.

V gene TRBV20-1 combines with J gene TRBJ2-7, with 9 bases lining up with TRBD1. With V trimmed by 2 bases and J by 3 bases, 2 bases remained unmatched. Germline V gene lookup returns CDR1 DFQATT and CDR2 SNEGSKA (reference sequence). The CDR3 spans 13 residues. The CDR3 region has the DNA TGCAGTGCTAGAACAGGGGGCGGCTACGAGCAGTACTTC. It codes for CSARTGGGYEQYF.

The chain combines TRBV19 with TRBJ2-5; D is perhaps TRBD1 (5 bases). This CDR3 is 15 amino acids long. Germline CDR1 and CDR2: LNHDA and SQIVND (reference sequence). The germline V and J ends were trimmed by 5 bases and 5 bases, with 18 bases remaining between them. The DNA for the CDR3 is TGTGCCAGTAGTCCTACTCAGGGTGGCAGCGAGACCCAGTACTTC. This translates into CASSPTQGGSETQYF.

The rearrangement uses TRBV6-7 and TRBJ2-5; D uncertain. TRBV6-7 is assigned to the ORF class and has an uncertain function. CDR3 length: 14 residues. Trimming removed 0 bases at V and 5 bases at J, with 10 bases between. As DNA, the CDR3 is TGTGCCAGCAGTTACTCGATACAGCTCGAGACCCAGTACTTC. Translation gives CASSYSIQLETQYF.

This clonotype was found many times. The chain is built from TRBV15 and TRBJ1-5; maybe TRBD1 (5 bases). Germline CDR1 LNHNV, CDR2 YYDKDF (reference sequence). Trimming took 0 bases from V and 6 from J, leaving 18 bases between them. The CDR3 runs 17 residues. The CDR3 DNA reads as TGTGCCACCAGCAGAGATCGTAGGGAAAATAGGGGTCAGCCCCAGCATTTT. This sequence encodes CATSRDRRENRGQPQHF.

This chain links TRBV24-1 with TRBJ1-5, with 9 nucleotides matching TRBD1. V dropped 5 bases and J dropped 0; count of bases not matched to a gene: 7. In germline, CDR1 is KGHDR, CDR2 SFDVKD. The CDR3 length is 17 residues. The CDR3 DNA follows: TGTGCCACCAGTGCCGGGACAGGGATATATAGCAATCAGCCCCAGCATTTT. Amino acid sequence: CATSAGTGIYSNQPQHF.

This clonotype has more than one count but fewer than ten. This sequence joins TRBV12-5 and TRBJ1-1; D not resolved. This CDR3 region has 13 residues. Germline V gene sequence: CDR1 LGHNT, CDR2 FRNRAP. Trimming removed 7 bases at V and 2 bases at J, with 11 bases between. CDR3 loop: CASALSFNTEAFF. DNA of the CDR3: TGTGCTAGTGCCCTCTCTTTTAACACTGAAGCTTTCTTT.

The rearrangement joins TRBV2 to TRBJ2-5; the match to TRBD2 covers 16 bases. CDR1 SNHLY and CDR2 FYNNEI come from the germline V gene. Trimming took 4 bases from V and 4 from J; bases not matched to a gene: 18. The CDR3 sequence is 21 residues long. The CDR3 here is CASSGGLAGGPSGGAGETQYF. The DNA of the CDR3 is TGTGCCAGCAGTGGGGGACTAGCGGGGGGGCCAAGCGGGGGTGCGGGAGAGACCCAGTACTTC.

This clonotype was recorded at least ten times. This sequence joins TRBV10-3 and TRBJ1-4; the D is unclear. The CDR3 is made up of 14 amino acids. V lost 5 bases, J lost 6 bases, and 13 bases lay in between. Germline loops: CDR1 ENHRY, CDR2 SYGVKD. CDR3 sequence (DNA): TGTGCCATCAGTCCCGGGAGGAAGGATGAAAAACTGTTTTTT. Translating gives CAISPGRKDEKLFF.

V and J are TRBV27 and TRBJ1-2; weak D call: TRBD1 (6 bases). With 7 bases removed from V and 14 bases from J, the gap between germline ends came to 17 bases. Germline values: CDR1 MNHEY, CDR2 SMNVEV (reference sequence). The length of the CDR3 is 11 residues. CDR3 sequence (DNA): TGTGCCAGCAATTCGGGGGGCGGAGAAACCTTC. This gives the protein CASNSGGGETF.

Many counts were recorded for this clonotype. The chain recombines TRBV29-1 with TRBJ2-5; 12 bases match TRBD1. CDR3 length: 15 residues. CDR1 and CDR2 (germline): SQVTM, ANQGSEA. The junction had 11 bases not matched to a gene; V was cut back by 7 bases and J by 5 bases. CDR3 nucleotide sequence: TGCAGCGCCGCAGCTGGGACAGGGGGCGCGGAGACCCAGTACTTC. This encodes CSAAAGTGGAETQYF.